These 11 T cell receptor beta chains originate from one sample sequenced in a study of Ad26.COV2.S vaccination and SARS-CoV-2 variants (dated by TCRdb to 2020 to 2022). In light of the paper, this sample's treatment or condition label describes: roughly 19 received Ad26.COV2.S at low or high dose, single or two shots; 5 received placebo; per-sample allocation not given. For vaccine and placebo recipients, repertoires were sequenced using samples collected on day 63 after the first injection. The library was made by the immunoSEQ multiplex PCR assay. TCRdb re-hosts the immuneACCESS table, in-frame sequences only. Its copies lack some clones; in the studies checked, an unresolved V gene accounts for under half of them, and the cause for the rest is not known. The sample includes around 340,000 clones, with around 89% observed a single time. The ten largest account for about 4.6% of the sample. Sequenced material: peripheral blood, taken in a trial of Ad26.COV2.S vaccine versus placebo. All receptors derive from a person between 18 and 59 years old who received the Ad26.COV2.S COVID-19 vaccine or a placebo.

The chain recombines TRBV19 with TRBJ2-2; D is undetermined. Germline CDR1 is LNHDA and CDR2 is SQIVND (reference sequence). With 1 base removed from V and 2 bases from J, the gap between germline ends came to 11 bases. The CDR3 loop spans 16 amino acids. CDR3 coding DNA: TGTGCCAGTAGTATAGGCGCTTCGATAAACACCGGGGAGCTGTTTTTT. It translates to CASSIGASINTGELFF.

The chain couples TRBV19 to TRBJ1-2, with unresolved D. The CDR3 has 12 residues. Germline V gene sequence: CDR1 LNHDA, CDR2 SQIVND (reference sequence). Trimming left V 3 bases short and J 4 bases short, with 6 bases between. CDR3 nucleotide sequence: TGTGCCAGTAGTATGGCGTCCTATGGCTACACCTTC. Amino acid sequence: CASSMASYGYTF.

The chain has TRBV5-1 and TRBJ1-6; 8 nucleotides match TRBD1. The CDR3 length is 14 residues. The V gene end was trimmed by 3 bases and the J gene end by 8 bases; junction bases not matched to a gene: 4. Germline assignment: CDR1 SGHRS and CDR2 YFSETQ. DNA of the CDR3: TGCGCCAGCAGCTGGACAGGGCCCGATTCACCCCTCCACTTT. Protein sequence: CASSWTGPDSPLHF.

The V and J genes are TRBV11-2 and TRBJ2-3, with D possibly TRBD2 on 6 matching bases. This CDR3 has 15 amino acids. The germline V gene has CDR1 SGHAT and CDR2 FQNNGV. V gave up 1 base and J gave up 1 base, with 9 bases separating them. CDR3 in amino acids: CASSLGGEGTDTQYF. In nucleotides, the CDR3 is TGTGCCAGCAGCTTAGGGGGGGAAGGCACAGATACGCAGTATTTT. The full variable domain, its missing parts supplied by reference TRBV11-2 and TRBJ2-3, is EAGVAQSPRYKIIEKRQSVAFWCNPISGHATLYWYQQILGQGPKLLIQFQNNGVVDDSQLPKDRFSAERLKGVDSTLKIQPAKLEDSAVYLCASSLGGEGTDTQYFGPGTRLTVL.

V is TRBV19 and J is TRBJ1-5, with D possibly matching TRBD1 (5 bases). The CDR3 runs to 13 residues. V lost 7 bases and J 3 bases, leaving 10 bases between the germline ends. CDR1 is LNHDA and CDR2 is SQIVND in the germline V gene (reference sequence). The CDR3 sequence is CASTDSFNQPQHF. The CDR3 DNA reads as TGTGCCAGTACCGACAGCTTCAATCAGCCCCAGCATTTT.

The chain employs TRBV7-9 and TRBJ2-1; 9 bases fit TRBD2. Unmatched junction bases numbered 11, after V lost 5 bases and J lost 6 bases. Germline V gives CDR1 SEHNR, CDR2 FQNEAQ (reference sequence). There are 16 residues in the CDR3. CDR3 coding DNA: TGTGCCAGCAGCCCGCAAGGAGGTAGCGGGAGCAATGAGCAGTTCTTC. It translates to CASSPQGGSGSNEQFF.

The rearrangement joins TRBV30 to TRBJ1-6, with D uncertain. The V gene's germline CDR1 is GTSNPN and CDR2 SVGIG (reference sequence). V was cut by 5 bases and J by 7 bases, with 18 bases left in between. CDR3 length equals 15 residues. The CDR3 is CAWSLPGMANSPLHF. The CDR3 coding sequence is TGTGCCTGGTCCCTTCCGGGAATGGCGAATTCACCCCTCCACTTT.

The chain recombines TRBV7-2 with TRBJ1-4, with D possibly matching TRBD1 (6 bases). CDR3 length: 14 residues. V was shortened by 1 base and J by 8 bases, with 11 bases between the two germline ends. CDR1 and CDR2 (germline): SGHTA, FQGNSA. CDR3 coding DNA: TGTGCCAGCAGCTTAGTGGGACAAGGGGAAAAACTGTTTTTT. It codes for CASSLVGQGEKLFF.

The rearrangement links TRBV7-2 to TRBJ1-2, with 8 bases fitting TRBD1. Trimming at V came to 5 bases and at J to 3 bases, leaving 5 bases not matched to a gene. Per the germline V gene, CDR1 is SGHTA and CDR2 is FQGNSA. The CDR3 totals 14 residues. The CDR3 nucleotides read TGTGCCAGCAGCCCCTGGGGACAGGACTATGGCTACACCTTC. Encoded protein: CASSPWGQDYGYTF.

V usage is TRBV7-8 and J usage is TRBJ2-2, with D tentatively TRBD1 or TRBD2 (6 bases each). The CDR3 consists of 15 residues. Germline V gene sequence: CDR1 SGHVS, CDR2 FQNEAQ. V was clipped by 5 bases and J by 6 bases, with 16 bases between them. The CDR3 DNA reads TGTGCCAGCAGCGCCGCCGGGGGCACGGCCGGGGAGCTGTTTTTT. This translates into CASSAAGGTAGELFF. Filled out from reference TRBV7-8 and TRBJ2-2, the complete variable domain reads GAGVSQSPRYKVAKRGQDVALRCDPISGHVSLFWYQQALGQGPEFLTYFQNEAQLDKSGLPSDRFFAERPEGSVSTLKIQRTQQEDSAVYLCASSAAGGTAGELFFGEGSRLTVL.

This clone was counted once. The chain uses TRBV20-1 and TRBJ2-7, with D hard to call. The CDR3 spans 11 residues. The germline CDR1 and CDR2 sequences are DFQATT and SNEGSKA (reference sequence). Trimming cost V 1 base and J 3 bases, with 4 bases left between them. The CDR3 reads CSARGDYEQYF. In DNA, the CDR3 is TGCAGTGCTAGAGGGGACTACGAGCAGTACTTC.